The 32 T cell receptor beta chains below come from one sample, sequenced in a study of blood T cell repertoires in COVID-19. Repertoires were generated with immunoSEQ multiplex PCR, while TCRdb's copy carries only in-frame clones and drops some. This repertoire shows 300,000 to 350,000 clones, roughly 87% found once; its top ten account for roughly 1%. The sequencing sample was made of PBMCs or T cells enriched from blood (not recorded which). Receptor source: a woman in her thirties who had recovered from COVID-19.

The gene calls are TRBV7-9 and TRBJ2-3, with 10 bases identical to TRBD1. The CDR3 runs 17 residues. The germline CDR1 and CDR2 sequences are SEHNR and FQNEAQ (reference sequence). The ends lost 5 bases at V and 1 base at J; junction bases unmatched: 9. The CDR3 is CASSQSGQGRRTDTQYF. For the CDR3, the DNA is TGTGCCAGCAGCCAGTCGGGACAGGGGCGTCGCACAGATACGCAGTATTTT.

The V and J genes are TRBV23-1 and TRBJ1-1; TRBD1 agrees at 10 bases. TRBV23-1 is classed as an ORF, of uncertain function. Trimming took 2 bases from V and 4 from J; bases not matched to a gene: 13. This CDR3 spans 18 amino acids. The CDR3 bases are TGCGCCAGCAGTCAAGGGGGGGATTCAGGGACAGGGGCCACTGAAGCTTTCTTT. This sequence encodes CASSQGGDSGTGATEAFF.

CDR3 DNA sequence: TGTGCCACCAGTGACGCCGGGACAGGGGGTTACAATGAGCAGTTCTTC. Encoded protein: CATSDAGTGGYNEQFF. The chain carries TRBV24-1 and TRBJ2-1; TRBD1 matches 11 bases. V lost 4 bases and J lost 4; bases outside the gene matches: 5. In germline, CDR1 is KGHDR, CDR2 SFDVKD. The CDR3 covers 16 residues.

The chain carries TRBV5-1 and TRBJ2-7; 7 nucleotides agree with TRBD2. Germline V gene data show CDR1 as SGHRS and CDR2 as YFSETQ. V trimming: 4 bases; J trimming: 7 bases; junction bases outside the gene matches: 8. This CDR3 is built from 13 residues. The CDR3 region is CASSLGGLREQYF. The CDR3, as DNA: TGCGCCAGCAGCCTCGGGGGGTTGAGGGAGCAGTACTTC.

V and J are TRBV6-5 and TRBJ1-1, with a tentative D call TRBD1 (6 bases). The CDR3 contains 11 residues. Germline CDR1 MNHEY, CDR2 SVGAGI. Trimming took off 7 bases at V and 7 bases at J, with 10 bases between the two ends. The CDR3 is CASILTGEAFF. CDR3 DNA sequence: TGTGCCAGCATTTTGACAGGTGAAGCTTTCTTT.

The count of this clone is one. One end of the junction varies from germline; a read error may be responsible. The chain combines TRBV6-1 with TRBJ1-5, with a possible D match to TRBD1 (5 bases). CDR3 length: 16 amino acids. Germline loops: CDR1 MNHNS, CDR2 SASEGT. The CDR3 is CASREGWLRGNQPQHF. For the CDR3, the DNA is TGTGCCAGCAGGGAAGGATGGCTCAGGGGCAATCAGCCCCAGCATTTT.

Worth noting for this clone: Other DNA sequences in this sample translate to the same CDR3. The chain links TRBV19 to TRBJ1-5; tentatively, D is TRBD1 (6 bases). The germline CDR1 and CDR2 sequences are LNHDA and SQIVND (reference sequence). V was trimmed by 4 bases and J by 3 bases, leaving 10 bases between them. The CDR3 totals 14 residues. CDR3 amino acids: CASSTTGDNQPQHF. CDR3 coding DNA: TGTGCCAGTAGTACGACAGGAGACAATCAGCCCCAGCATTTT. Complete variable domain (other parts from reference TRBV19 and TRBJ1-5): DGGITQSPKYLFRKEGQNVTLSCEQNLNHDAMYWYRQDPGQGLRLIYYSQIVNDFQKGDIAEGYSVSREKKESFPLTVTSAQKNPTAFYLCASSTTGDNQPQHFGDGTRLSIL.

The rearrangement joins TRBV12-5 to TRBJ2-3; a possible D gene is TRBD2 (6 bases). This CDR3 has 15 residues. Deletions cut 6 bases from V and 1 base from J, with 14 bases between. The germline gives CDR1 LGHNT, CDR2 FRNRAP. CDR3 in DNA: TGTGCTAGTGGGCCAACTAGCTTGGGCACAGATACGCAGTATTTT. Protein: CASGPTSLGTDTQYF.

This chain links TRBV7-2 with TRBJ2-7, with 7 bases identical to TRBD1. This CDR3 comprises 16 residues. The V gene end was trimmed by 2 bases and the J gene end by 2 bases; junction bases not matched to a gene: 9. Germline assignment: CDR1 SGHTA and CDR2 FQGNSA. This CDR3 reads CASSLLPSGGTYEQYF. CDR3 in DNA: TGTGCCAGCAGCTTACTTCCCTCAGGGGGTACCTACGAGCAGTACTTC.

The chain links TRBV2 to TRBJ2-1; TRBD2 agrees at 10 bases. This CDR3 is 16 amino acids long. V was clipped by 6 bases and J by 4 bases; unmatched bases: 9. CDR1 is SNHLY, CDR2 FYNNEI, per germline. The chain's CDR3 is CASSPTSGGVYNEQFF. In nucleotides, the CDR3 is TGTGCCAGCAGCCCAACAAGCGGGGGGGTTTACAATGAGCAGTTCTTC.

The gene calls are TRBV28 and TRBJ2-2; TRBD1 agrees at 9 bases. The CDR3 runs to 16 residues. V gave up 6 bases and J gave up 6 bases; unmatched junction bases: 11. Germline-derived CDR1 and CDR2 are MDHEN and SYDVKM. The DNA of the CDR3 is TGTGCCAGCAGCTTACAGGGGGCCCACGGGTCCGGGGAGCTGTTTTTT. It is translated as CASSLQGAHGSGELFF.

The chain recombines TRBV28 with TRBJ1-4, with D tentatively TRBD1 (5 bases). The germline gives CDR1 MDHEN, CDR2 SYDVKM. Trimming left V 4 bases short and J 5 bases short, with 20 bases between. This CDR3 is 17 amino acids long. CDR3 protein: CASSSGGWDSMNEKLFF. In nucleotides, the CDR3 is TGTGCCAGCAGTTCGGGGGGGTGGGACTCCATGAATGAAAAACTGTTTTTT.

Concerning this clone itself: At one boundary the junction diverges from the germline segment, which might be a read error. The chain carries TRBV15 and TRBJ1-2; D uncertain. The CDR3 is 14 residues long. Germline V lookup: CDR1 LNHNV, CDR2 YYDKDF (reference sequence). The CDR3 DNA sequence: TGTGCCACCAGAGGCGGGGAGGAAAACTACGGCTACACCTTC. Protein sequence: CATRGGEENYGYTF.

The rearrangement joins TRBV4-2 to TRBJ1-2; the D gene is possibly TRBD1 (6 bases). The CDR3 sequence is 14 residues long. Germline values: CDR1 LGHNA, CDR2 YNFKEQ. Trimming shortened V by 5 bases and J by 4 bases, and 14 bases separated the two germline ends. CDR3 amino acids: CASSARGRGYGYTF. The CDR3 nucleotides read TGTGCCAGCAGCGCGCGGGGGCGCGGCTATGGCTACACCTTC.

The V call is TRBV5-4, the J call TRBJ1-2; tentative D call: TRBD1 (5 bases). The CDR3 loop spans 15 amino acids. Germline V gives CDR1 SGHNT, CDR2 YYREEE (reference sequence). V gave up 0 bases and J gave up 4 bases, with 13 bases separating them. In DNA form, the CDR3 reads TGTGCCAGCAGCTTGGGGGGGGAACCCATCTATGGCTACACCTTC. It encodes CASSLGGEPIYGYTF.

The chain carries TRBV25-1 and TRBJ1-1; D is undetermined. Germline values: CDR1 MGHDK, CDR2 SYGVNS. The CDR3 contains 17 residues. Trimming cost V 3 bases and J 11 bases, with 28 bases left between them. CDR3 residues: CASSDPGLSGGSSGAFF. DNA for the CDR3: TGTGCCAGCAGTGACCCTGGATTGAGCGGAGGGTCGTCGGGCGCTTTCTTT.

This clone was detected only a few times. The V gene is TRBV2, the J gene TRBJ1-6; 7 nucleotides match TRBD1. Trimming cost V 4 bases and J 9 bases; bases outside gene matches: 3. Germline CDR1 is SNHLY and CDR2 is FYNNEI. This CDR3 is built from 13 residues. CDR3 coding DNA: TGTGCCAGCAGTGGAGAGGGGGCTTCACCCCTCCACTTT. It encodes CASSGEGASPLHF.

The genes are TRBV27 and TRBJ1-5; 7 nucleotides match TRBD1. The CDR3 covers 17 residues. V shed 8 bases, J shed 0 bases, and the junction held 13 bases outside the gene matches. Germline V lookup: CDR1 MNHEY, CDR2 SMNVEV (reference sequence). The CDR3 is CASLPPPTGDSNQPQHF. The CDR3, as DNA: TGTGCCAGCCTACCCCCCCCCACAGGGGATAGCAATCAGCCCCAGCATTTT.

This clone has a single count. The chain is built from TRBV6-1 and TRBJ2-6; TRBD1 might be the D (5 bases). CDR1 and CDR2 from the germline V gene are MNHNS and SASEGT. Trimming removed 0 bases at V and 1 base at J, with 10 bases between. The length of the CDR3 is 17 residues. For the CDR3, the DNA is TGTGCCAGCAGTGAAGCCAGGGCCCCTTCTGGGGCCAACGTCCTGACTTTC. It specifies CASSEARAPSGANVLTF.

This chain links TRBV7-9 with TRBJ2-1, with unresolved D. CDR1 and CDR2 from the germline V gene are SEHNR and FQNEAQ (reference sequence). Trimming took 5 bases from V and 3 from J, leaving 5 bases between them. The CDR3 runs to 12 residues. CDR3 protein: CASSGHYNEQFF. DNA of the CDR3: TGTGCCAGCAGCGGGCACTACAATGAGCAGTTCTTC.

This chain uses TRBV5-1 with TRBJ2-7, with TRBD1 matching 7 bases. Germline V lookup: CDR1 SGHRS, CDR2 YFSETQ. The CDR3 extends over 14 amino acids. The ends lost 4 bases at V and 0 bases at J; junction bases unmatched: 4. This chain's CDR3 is CASSAQGVSYEQYF. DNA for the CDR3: TGCGCCAGCAGCGCGCAGGGGGTCTCCTACGAGCAGTACTTC.

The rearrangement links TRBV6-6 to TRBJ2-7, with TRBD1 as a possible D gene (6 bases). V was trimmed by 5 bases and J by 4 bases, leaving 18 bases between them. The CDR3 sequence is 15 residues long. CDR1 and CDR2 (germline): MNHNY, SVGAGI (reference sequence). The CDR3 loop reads CASSTTGLVPYEQYF. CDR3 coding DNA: TGTGCCAGCAGTACAACAGGGCTCGTTCCTTACGAGCAGTACTTC.

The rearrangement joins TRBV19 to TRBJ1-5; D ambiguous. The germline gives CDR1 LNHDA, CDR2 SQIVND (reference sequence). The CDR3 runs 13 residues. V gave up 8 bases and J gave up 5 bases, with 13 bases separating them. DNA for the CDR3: TGTGCCAGTGTACATTCAAACGATCAGCCCCAGCATTTT. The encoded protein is CASVHSNDQPQHF.

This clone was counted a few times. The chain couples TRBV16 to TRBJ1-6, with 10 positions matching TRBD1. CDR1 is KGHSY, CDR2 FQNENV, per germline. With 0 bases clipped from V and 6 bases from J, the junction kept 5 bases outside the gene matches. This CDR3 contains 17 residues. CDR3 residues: CASSQSRRTGGNSPLHF. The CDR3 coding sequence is TGTGCCAGCAGCCAATCCCGAAGGACAGGGGGTAATTCACCCCTCCACTTT. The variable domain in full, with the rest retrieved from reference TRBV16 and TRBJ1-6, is GEEVAQTPKHLVRGEGQKAKLYCAPIKGHSYVFWYQQVLKNEFKFLISFQNENVFDETGMPKERFSAKCLPNSPCSLEIQATKLEDSAVYFCASSQSRRTGGNSPLHFGNGTRLTVT.

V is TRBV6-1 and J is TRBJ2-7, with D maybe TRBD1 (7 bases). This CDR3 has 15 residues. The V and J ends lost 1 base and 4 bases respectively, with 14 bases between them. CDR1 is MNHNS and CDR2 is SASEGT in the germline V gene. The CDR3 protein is CASSEGRGPGYEQYF. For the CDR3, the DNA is TGTGCCAGCAGTGAAGGGAGGGGGCCGGGATACGAGCAGTACTTC.

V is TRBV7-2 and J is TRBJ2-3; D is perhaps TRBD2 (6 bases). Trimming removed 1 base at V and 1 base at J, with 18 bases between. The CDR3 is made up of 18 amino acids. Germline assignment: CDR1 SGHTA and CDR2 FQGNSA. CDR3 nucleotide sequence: TGTGCCAGCAGCTTAGGAACAGTGGACTACTACGGCACAGATACGCAGTATTTT. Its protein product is CASSLGTVDYYGTDTQYF.

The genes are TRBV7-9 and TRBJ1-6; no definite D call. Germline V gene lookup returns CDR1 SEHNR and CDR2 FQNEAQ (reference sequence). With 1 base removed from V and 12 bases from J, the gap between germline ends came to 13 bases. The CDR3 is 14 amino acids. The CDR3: CASSLVTADRPLHF. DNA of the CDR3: TGTGCCAGCAGCTTAGTCACAGCGGATAGACCCCTCCACTTT.

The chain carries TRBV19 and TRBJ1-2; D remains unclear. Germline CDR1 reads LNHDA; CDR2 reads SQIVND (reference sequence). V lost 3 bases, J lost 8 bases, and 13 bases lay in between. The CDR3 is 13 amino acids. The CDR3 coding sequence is TGTGCCAGTAGTATTCAGCAGGATGGGGGCTACACCTTC. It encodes CASSIQQDGGYTF.

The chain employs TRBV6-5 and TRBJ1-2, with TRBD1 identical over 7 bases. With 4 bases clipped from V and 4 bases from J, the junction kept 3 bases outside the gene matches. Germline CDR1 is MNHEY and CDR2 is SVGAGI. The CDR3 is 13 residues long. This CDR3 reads CASSSGQVYGYTF. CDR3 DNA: TGTGCCAGCAGTTCCGGACAGGTCTATGGCTACACCTTC.

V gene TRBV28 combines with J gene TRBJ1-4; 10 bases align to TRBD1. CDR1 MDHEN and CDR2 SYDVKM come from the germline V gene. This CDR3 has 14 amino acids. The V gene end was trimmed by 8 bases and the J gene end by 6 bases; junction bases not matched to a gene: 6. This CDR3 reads CASCSTGGYEKLFF. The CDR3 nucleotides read TGTGCCAGCTGCTCGACAGGGGGCTATGAAAAACTGTTTTTT.

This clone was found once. The CDR3 reads CASSVGWLGELFF. The DNA for the CDR3 is TGTGCCAGCAGTGTCGGGTGGCTCGGGGAGCTGTTTTTT. The chain joins TRBV2 to TRBJ2-2; D call uncertain. V was trimmed by 4 bases and J by 7 bases, leaving 10 bases between them. The V gene's germline CDR1 is SNHLY and CDR2 FYNNEI. The CDR3 runs to 13 residues. The whole variable domain, remainder taken from reference TRBV2 and TRBJ2-2, is EPEVTQTPSHQVTQMGQEVILRCVPISNHLYFYWYRQILGQKVEFLVSFYNNEISEKSEIFDDQFSVERPDGSNFTLKIRSTKLEDSAMYFCASSVGWLGELFFGEGSRLTVL.

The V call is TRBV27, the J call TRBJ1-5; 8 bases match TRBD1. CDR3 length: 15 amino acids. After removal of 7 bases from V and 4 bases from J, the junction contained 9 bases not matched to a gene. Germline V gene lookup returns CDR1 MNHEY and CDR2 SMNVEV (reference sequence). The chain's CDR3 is CASKTRDRPNQPQHF. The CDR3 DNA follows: TGTGCCAGCAAAACTAGGGACAGGCCGAATCAGCCCCAGCATTTT.